This T cell receptor (beta chain) was sequenced for a study of radiation and T cells in renal cell carcinoma. Study-wide points: Top tumor clonotypes rose in blood 2 weeks post-radiation, then contracted. Baseline intratumoral clonotype presence is unknown without pretreatment biopsies.

With regard to this clone: Its specificity is not known.

The sample's time point: blood 4 weeks post-SBRT, at nephrectomy. The treatment: 15 Gy SBRT to primary tumor, nephrectomy 4 weeks later. Radiation-treated patients gave blood at baseline, week 2 and week 4. Germline V gene data show CDR1 as MNHEY and CDR2 as SVGAGI. The CDR3 spans 15 residues. The V end was cut by 1 base, the J end by 5 bases, with 14 bases between. TCRdb's copy holds only in-frame clones and misses some; the assay was immunoSEQ multiplex PCR. The data contain approximately 150,000 clones, approximately 86% of them singletons. Sequences were derived from blood, sampled from a patient whose treatment included radiotherapy and nephrectomy. This sequence joins TRBV6-5 and TRBJ2-5, with a tentative D call TRBD2 (6 bases). The TCR was taken from a woman aged 45-59 years with renal cell carcinoma. CDR3 nucleotide sequence: TGTGCCAGCAGTTACTTTAGCGGAGATACTGAGACCCAGTACTTC. It codes for CASSYFSGDTETQYF.